The sequence of this TCR beta chain was determined in a study of memory CD4+ T cells and cytomegalovirus serostatus. Germline CDR1 is GTSNPN and CDR2 is SVGIG (reference sequence). The V end was cut by 0 bases, the J end by 8 bases, with 13 bases between. This CDR3 region has 13 residues. Generated by immunoSEQ multiplex PCR, the TCRdb table keeps only in-frame clones and is missing some. Seen here are tens of thousands of clones, roughly three quarters observed once, and the top ten hold 0.77%. Single viable CD3+CD4+CD8-CD45RO+ cells were sorted as the memory CD4+ T cells. The sequencing sample was made of memory CD4+ T cells from blood. The V gene is TRBV30, the J gene TRBJ1-2, with D perhaps TRBD1 (5 bases). This TCR was recovered from an adult in good health and CMV-seronegative. CDR3 sequence reads: CAWSVTRGEGYTF. Written as DNA, the CDR3 is TGTGCCTGGAGTGTAACTCGGGGGGAGGGCTACACCTTC.